Below, 19 T cell receptor beta chains from the same sample are listed, as sequenced in a study of blood T cells in healthy people across ages. The authors ran a second PCR of about 6 to 11 cycles using a sample-barcoded 5' primer and a J-beta primer mix. A single record per CDR3 protein comes from TCRdb applying MiXCR to the 5' RACE reads. The repertoire holds about 1 million distinct CDR3 sequences, under 30% seen once, with around 0.75% in the top ten. The same sample was also studied in work on T cells of mothers and their children.

The sequenced sample consisted of blood. These receptors were collected from a girl aged 2 to 9 in good health.

This clonotype was observed many times. V gene TRBV7-2 combines with J gene TRBJ2-3; D gene ambiguous. Trimming left V 2 bases short and J 2 bases short, with 5 bases between. The CDR3 has 13 amino acids. Germline loops: CDR1 SGHTA, CDR2 FQGNSA. CDR3 DNA sequence: TGTGCCAGCAGCTTATATGCCACAGATACGCAGTATTTT. Protein sequence: CASSLYATDTQYF. The full variable domain, in which reference TRBV7-2 and TRBJ2-3 provide the parts outside the CDR3, is GAGVSQSPSNKVTEKGKDVELRCDPISGHTALYWYRQSLGQGLEFLIYFQGNSAPDKSGLPSDRFSAERTGGSVSTLTIQRTQQEDSAVYLCASSLYATDTQYFGPGTRLTVL.

This clonotype was seen a few times. This rearrangement joins TRBV2 to TRBJ1-4; TRBD1 agrees at 9 bases. Germline V gene sequence: CDR1 SNHLY, CDR2 FYNNEI. CDR3 length equals 16 residues. The ends lost 4 bases at V and 5 bases at J; junction bases unmatched: 8. CDR3 nucleotide sequence: TGTGCCAGCAGTGGGGGACAGGGTAAAGGAAATGAAAAACTGTTTTTT. Translated: CASSGGQGKGNEKLFF. Full variable domain (rest looked up from reference TRBV2 and TRBJ1-4): EPEVTQTPSHQVTQMGQEVILRCVPISNHLYFYWYRQILGQKVEFLVSFYNNEISEKSEIFDDQFSVERPDGSNFTLKIRSTKLEDSAMYFCASSGGQGKGNEKLFFGSGTQLSVL.

The chain recombines TRBV28 with TRBJ2-1, with D unclear. CDR3 size: 13 residues. Trimming pared 7 bases from V and 1 base from J, leaving 8 bases between. From germline, CDR1 is MDHEN and CDR2 SYDVKM. This CDR3 is CASNHRSYNEQFF. As DNA, the CDR3 is TGTGCCAGCAATCACCGATCCTACAATGAGCAGTTCTTC.

The chain recombines TRBV18 with TRBJ1-5; tentatively, D is TRBD1 (5 bases). Trimming removed 6 bases at V and 6 bases at J, with 18 bases between. Germline CDR1 is KGHSH and CDR2 is LQKENI. The CDR3 spans 15 residues. Here the CDR3 reads CASSPSGGVTQPQHF. The CDR3 region has the DNA TGTGCCAGCTCCCCCAGTGGGGGAGTAACTCAGCCCCAGCATTTT.

V and J are TRBV20-1 and TRBJ1-3, with 7 bases matching TRBD1. Germline CDR1 DFQATT, CDR2 SNEGSKA (reference sequence). The junction had 6 bases not matched to a gene; V was cut back by 6 bases and J by 7 bases. CDR3 size: 12 residues. The CDR3: CSATGTVNTIYF. CDR3 DNA sequence: TGCAGTGCGACGGGGACAGTCAACACCATATATTTT.

The V gene is TRBV20-1, the J gene TRBJ2-5, with a weak D call TRBD1 (5 bases). The CDR3 runs to 12 residues. The germline V gene has CDR1 DFQATT and CDR2 SNEGSKA (reference sequence). This chain's CDR3 is CSPKQGRQTQYF. CDR3 bases: TGCAGCCCGAAGCAGGGTCGTCAGACCCAGTACTTC.

A word on this clonotype: Compared with germline, one end of the junction differs, possibly owing to a read error. The chain recombines TRBV5-1 with TRBJ2-4; D not certain. CDR3 size: 15 residues. Germline V gene data show CDR1 as SGHRS and CDR2 as YFSETQ. The chain's CDR3 is CASSLDRSDGNIQYF. Written as DNA, the CDR3 is TGCGCCAGCAGCTTGGACCGATCCGATGGGAACATCCAGTACTTC. The entire variable domain, with the rest obtained from reference TRBV5-1 and TRBJ2-4, is as follows: KAGVTQTPRYLIKTRGQQVTLSCSPISGHRSVSWYQQTPGQGLQFLFEYFSETQRNKGNFPGRFSGRQFSNSRSEMNVSTLELGDSALYLCASSLDRSDGNIQYFGAGTRLSVL.

This clonotype was recorded a few times. J is TRBJ2-1 and V is TRBV20-1; weak D call: TRBD1 (5 bases). There are 14 residues in the CDR3. V gave up 6 bases and J gave up 4 bases, with 16 bases separating them. Germline loops: CDR1 DFQATT, CDR2 SNEGSKA (reference sequence). The CDR3 DNA follows: TGCAGTGCCGCAATAAGGGGCCTGTACAATGAGCAGTTCTTC. Amino acids: CSAAIRGLYNEQFF.

This chain links TRBV29-1 with TRBJ2-4, with D tentatively TRBD2 (6 bases). Germline CDR1 is SQVTM and CDR2 is ANQGSEA. The CDR3 is made up of 14 amino acids. Trimming left V 4 bases short and J 7 bases short, with 17 bases between. In DNA, the CDR3 is TGCAGCGTTGCTGATGAGTGGGGAGGTAACATTCAGTACTTC. Protein: CSVADEWGGNIQYF.

The rearrangement joins TRBV20-1 to TRBJ2-3; D remains unclear. The CDR3 runs to 12 residues. Trimming removed 5 bases at V and 1 base at J, with 7 bases between. Germline CDR1 and CDR2: DFQATT and SNEGSKA (reference sequence). The CDR3 bases are TGCAGTGCTTCCTTGCGCACAGATACGCAGTATTTT. This codes for CSASLRTDTQYF.

The CDR3 here is CASSFWGAEAFF. The CDR3 region has the DNA TGTGCCAGCAGTTTCTGGGGGGCTGAAGCTTTCTTT. The chain recombines TRBV12-3 or TRBV12-4 with TRBJ1-1, with D possibly matching TRBD1 (5 bases). This CDR3 comprises 12 residues. V lost 3 bases to trimming and J lost 6 bases, with 8 bases between them.

This clonotype has only a few counts. This chain links TRBV29-1 with TRBJ2-7, with D unclear. The CDR3 length is 11 residues. V gave up 6 bases and J gave up 1 base, with 7 bases separating them. Germline V gives CDR1 SQVTM, CDR2 ANQGSEA. As DNA, the CDR3 is TGCAGCGTACAGAGTTCCTACGAGCAGTACTTC. It yields the protein CSVQSSYEQYF.

The chain couples TRBV7-9 to TRBJ1-2; D remains unclear. This CDR3 has 13 residues. Per germline, CDR1 SEHNR and CDR2 FQNEAQ (reference sequence). V was trimmed by 1 base and J by 4 bases, leaving 7 bases between them. CDR3 sequence (DNA): TGTGCCAGCAGCTTAGAATTGGTCTATGGCTACACCTTC. It encodes CASSLELVYGYTF.

A few counts support this clonotype. The rearrangement joins TRBV20-1 to TRBJ2-3; no clear D. V was trimmed by 3 bases and J by 5 bases, leaving 15 bases between them. Per the germline V gene, CDR1 is DFQATT and CDR2 is SNEGSKA (reference sequence). The CDR3 covers 14 residues. The CDR3 bases are TGCAGTGCTAGTCTAGGGTCCATGAGAGATACGCAGTATTTT. The encoded protein is CSASLGSMRDTQYF.

V usage is TRBV28 and J usage is TRBJ1-6; D is uncertain. The CDR3 is 12 residues long. Germline CDR1 is MDHEN and CDR2 is SYDVKM. The V gene lost 5 bases and the J gene lost 8 bases, with 7 bases spanning the gap. The CDR3, as DNA: TGTGCCAGCAGTCGATCTTATTCACCCCTCCACTTT. Translation: CASSRSYSPLHF.

In this sample, this clonotype turned up once. The V and J genes are TRBV29-1 and TRBJ2-1; the D is unclear. This CDR3 region has 13 residues. V shed 7 bases and J shed 3 bases, with 13 bases lying between them. Germline CDR1 and CDR2: SQVTM and ANQGSEA. The CDR3 reads CSGSPRLYNEQFF. Here the CDR3 DNA reads TGCAGCGGTAGTCCTCGGCTCTACAATGAGCAGTTCTTC.

The gene calls are TRBV10-1 and TRBJ2-7, with 8 positions matching TRBD1. CDR3 length: 16 amino acids. CDR1 and CDR2 (germline): WNHNN, SYGVQD (reference sequence). Trimming removed 3 bases from V and 4 bases from J; junction bases left unmatched: 11. Here the CDR3 reads CASSDRVGQGLYEQYF. The CDR3 nucleotides are TGCGCCAGCAGTGATCGTGTAGGACAGGGACTTTACGAGCAGTACTTC.

This chain links TRBV29-1 with TRBJ1-1, with no clear D. The CDR3 is 12 residues long. V dropped 4 bases and J dropped 6 bases, with 12 bases sitting between them. From germline, CDR1 is SQVTM and CDR2 ANQGSEA. The CDR3, as DNA: TGCAGCGTTGGACACCTTAACGCTGAAGCTTTCTTT. Its protein is CSVGHLNAEAFF.

The chain recombines TRBV4-3 with TRBJ2-1; 11 bases are shared with TRBD2. J gave up 3 bases and V 0 bases, and 7 bases lay outside the gene matches. Germline V gene lookup returns CDR1 LGHNA and CDR2 YSLEER. This CDR3 has 18 residues. This chain's CDR3 is CASSQELRLAGRYNEQFF. The CDR3 nucleotides read TGCGCCAGCAGCCAAGAGTTGAGACTAGCGGGGCGCTACAATGAGCAGTTCTTC.